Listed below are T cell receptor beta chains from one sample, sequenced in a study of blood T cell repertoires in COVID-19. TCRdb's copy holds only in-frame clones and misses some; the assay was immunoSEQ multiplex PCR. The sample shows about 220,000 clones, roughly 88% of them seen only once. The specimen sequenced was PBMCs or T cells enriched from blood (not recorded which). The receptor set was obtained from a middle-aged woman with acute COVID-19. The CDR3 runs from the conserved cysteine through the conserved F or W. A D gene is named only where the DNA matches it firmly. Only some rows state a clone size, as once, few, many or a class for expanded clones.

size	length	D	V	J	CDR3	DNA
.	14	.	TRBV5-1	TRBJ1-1	CASSPRDTNTEAFF	TGCGCCAGCAGCCCACGGGACACCAACACTGAAGCTTTCTTT
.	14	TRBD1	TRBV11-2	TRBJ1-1	CASSLAGGNTEAFF	TGTGCCAGCAGCCTCGCAGGGGGGAACACTGAAGCTTTCTTT
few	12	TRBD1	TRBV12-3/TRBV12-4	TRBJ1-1	CASSFNRGEAFF	TGTGCCAGCAGTTTTAACAGGGGTGAAGCTTTCTTT
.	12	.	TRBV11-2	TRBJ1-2	CASSFLGGGYTF	TGTGCCAGCAGCTTCCTCGGGGGTGGCTACACCTTC
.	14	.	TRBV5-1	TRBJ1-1	CASSLRSRGTEAFF	TGCGCCAGCAGCTTGAGGAGTAGGGGGACTGAAGCTTTCTTT
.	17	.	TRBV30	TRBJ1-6	CAWSVQGRGVSNSPLHF	TGTGCCTGGAGTGTACAAGGCAGGGGAGTAAGTAATTCACCCCTCCACTTT
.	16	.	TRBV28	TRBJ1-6	CASTWGDGFLSSPLHF	TGTGCCAGCACCTGGGGGGACGGTTTTTTGAGTTCACCCCTCCACTTT
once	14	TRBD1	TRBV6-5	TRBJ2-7	CASSYGRTGDEQYF	TGTGCCAGCAGTTACGGTAGGACAGGGGACGAGCAGTACTTC
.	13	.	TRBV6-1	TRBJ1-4	CASSRTSNEKLFF	TGTGCCAGCAGCCGAACATCGAATGAAAAACTGTTTTTT
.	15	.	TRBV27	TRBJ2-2	CASTSRLLNTGELFF	TGTGCCAGCACTTCTAGGCTCCTGAACACCGGGGAGCTGTTTTTT
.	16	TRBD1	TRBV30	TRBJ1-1	CAWNGQGASMNTEAFF	TGTGCCTGGAATGGACAGGGGGCTTCGATGAACACTGAAGCTTTCTTT
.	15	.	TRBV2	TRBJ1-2	CASSEVAGQTYGYTF	TGTGCCAGCAGTGAGGTGGCAGGTCAGACCTATGGCTACACCTTC
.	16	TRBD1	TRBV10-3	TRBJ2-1	CAISESGQGLYNEQFF	TGTGCCATCAGTGAGTCGGGACAGGGATTATACAATGAGCAGTTCTTC
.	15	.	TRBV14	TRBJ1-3	CASSRLSSSGNTIYF	TGTGCCAGCAGCCGACTATCGAGCTCTGGAAACACCATATATTTT
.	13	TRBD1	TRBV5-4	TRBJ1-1	CASSLRQGTEAFF	TGTGCCAGCAGCTTGCGACAGGGCACTGAAGCTTTCTTT
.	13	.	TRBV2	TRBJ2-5	CASGGGDQETQYF	TGTGCCAGCGGTGGGGGAGACCAAGAGACCCAGTACTTC
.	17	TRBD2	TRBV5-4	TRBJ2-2	CASSLKGTLAGAGELFF	TGTGCCAGCAGCCTTAAGGGGACGCTAGCGGGGGCCGGGGAGCTGTTTTTT
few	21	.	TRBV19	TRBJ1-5	CASTPSISRVPLQVWGSTQHF	TGTGCCAGTACCCCCTCCATATCAAGAGTCCCGCTACAGGTGTGGGGCTCGACCCAGCATTTT
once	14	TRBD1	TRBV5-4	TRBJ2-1	CASSSNRGRNEQFF	TGTGCCAGCAGTTCCAACAGGGGGCGTAATGAGCAGTTCTTC
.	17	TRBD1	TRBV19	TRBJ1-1	CASSNGAGGPGGTEAFF	TGTGCCAGTAGTAATGGGGCAGGGGGCCCGGGGGGCACTGAAGCTTTCTTT
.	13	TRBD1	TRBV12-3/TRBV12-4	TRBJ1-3	CASSLATTGTIYF	TGTGCCAGCAGTTTGGCAACGACAGGGACCATATATTTT
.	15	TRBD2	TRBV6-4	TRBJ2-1	CASSDGLAGVNEQFF	TGTGCCAGCAGTGACGGCCTAGCGGGGGTGAATGAGCAGTTCTTC
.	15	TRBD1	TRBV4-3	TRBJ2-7	CASSQTGGYSYEQYF	TGCGCCAGCAGCCAAACAGGGGGCTATTCCTACGAGCAGTACTTC
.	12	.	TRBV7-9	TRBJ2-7	CASSLLTNEQYF	TGTGCCAGCAGCCTTTTGACAAACGAGCAGTACTTC
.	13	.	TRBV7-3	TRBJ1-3	CASSLAWGNTIYF	TGTGCCAGCAGCCTAGCGTGGGGAAACACCATATATTTT
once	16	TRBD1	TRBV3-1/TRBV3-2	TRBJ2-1	CASSPQRGQGLGEQFF	TGTGCCAGCAGCCCCCAAAGGGGACAGGGGCTGGGTGAGCAGTTCTTC
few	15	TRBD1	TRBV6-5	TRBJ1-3	CASIKQGAGGNTIYF	TGTGCCAGCATAAAACAGGGGGCCGGTGGAAACACCATATATTTT
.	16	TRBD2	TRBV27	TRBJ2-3	CASSPRAGGGTDTQYF	TGTGCCAGCAGTCCTCGGGCGGGGGGTGGCACAGATACGCAGTATTTT
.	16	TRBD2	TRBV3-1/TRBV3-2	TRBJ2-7	CASSRGGRSVPYEQYF	TGTGCCAGCAGTCGGGGGGGGAGGAGCGTCCCCTACGAGCAGTACTTC
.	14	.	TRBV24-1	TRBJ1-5	CATSDWASNQPQHF	TGTGCCACCAGTGATTGGGCTAGCAATCAGCCCCAGCATTTT
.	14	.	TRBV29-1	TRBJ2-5	CSVPDTGSQETQYF	TGCAGCGTTCCTGATACAGGGAGCCAAGAGACCCAGTACTTC
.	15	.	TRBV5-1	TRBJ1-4	CASRRGGATNEKLFF	TGCGCCAGCCGGCGGGGAGGGGCAACTAATGAAAAACTGTTTTTT
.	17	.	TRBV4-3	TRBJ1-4	CASSQGQGLATNEKLFF	TGCGCCAGCAGCCAAGGCCAGGGGCTTGCAACTAATGAAAAACTGTTTTTT
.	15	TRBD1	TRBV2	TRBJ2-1	CASSVDRGPYNEQFF	TGTGCCAGCAGCGTAGACAGGGGGCCCTACAATGAGCAGTTCTTC
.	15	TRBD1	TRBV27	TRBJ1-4	CASGAKTGRIEKLFF	TGTGCCAGCGGAGCCAAGACAGGGAGGATTGAAAAACTGTTTTTT
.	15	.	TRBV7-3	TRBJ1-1	CASSPARGQTTEAFF	TGTGCCAGCAGCCCCGCCCGTGGACAAACCACTGAAGCTTTCTTT
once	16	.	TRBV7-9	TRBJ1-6	CASSSTGHAPNSPLHF	TGTGCCAGCAGCTCGACAGGCCATGCCCCCAATTCACCCCTCCACTTT
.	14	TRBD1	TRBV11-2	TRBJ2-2	CASSARQGIAELFF	TGTGCCAGCAGCGCCCGACAGGGTATAGCGGAGCTGTTTTTT
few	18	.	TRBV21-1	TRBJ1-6	CASSKVIAEDSHVSPLHF	TGTGCCAGCAGCAAAGTAATAGCGGAAGACTCTCATGTTTCACCCCTCCACTTT
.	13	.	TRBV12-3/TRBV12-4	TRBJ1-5	CASSLGWEQPQHF	TGTGCCAGCAGTTTAGGGTGGGAGCAGCCCCAGCATTTT
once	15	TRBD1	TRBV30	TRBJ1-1	CAWAGTGGFSTEAFF	TGTGCCTGGGCCGGGACAGGGGGTTTCAGCACTGAAGCTTTCTTT
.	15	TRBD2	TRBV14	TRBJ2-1	CASSEPRGSYNEQFF	TGTGCCAGCAGCGAGCCGCGGGGGTCCTACAATGAGCAGTTCTTC
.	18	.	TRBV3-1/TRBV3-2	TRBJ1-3	CASSQDLHSGLSGNTIYF	TGTGCCAGCAGCCAAGATCTTCATTCCGGACTCTCTGGAAACACCATATATTTT
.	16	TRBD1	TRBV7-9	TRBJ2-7	CASSLVDLVGDSEQYF	TGTGCCAGCAGCTTGGTGGACCTAGTTGGGGACAGCGAGCAGTACTTC
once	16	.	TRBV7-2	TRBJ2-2	CASSLSDTPNTGELFF	TGTGCCAGCAGCTTATCGGACACTCCGAACACCGGGGAGCTGTTTTTT
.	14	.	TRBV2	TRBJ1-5	CASSRLSGNQPQHF	TGTGCCAGCTCCCGTTTATCGGGCAATCAGCCCCAGCATTTT
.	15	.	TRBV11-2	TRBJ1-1	CASSDLGLMNTEAFF	TGTGCCAGCAGCGACTTGGGACTGATGAACACTGAAGCTTTCTTT
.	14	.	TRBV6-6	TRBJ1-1	CASSYPNRDTEAFF	TGTGCCAGCAGTTACCCAAACAGAGACACTGAAGCTTTCTTT
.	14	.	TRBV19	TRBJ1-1	CASRREGIRTEAFF	TGTGCCAGTAGGAGGGAGGGAATAAGGACAGAAGCTTTCTTT
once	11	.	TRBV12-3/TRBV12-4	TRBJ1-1	CASSFNAAAFF	TGTGCCAGCAGTTTTAATGCGGCAGCTTTCTTT